This TCR beta chain emerged from a study of OX40 agonist ivuxolimab in advanced cancers. Study-wide background: Enrolled patients in dose escalation had cancers that were hepatocellular carcinoma, melanoma, renal cell or head and neck cancer. Three patients showed partial responses: one hepatocellular carcinoma and two cutaneous melanoma cases. Having had anti-PD-1, anti-PD-L1 or anti-CTLA-4 therapy before was allowed, and approximately 40% had some.

The repertoire was sequenced with immunoSEQ multiplex PCR; TCRdb's copy has only in-frame clones and lacks some. The table lists tens of thousands of clones, approximately 91% of them singletons. Germline CDR1 and CDR2: MNHEY and SMNVEV (reference sequence). V lost 3 bases, J lost 8 bases, and 19 bases lay in between. This CDR3 is built from 15 residues. No patient had autoimmune disease or received systemic immunosuppression. The receptor was isolated from an adult with an advanced solid tumor such as melanoma, head and neck, liver or kidney cancer. The sample was CD4+ or CD8+ T cells sorted from blood, taken in a trial of the OX40 agonist ivuxolimab. The gene calls are TRBV27 and TRBJ1-1, with D maybe TRBD1 (5 bases). The CDR3 loop is CASSFRQPTVTEAFF. CDR3 in DNA: TGTGCCAGCAGTTTTCGACAGCCGACCGTGACGGAAGCTTTCTTT.